A single sample gave rise to the 30 T cell receptor beta chains below, sequenced in a study of technical replicates of blood from several donors. Repertoires were generated with immunoSEQ multiplex PCR, while TCRdb's copy carries only in-frame clones and drops some. Here the sample spans roughly 80,000 clones, approximately 94% being singletons. The sequenced sample consisted of T cells isolated from PBMCs. These TCRs come from a human donor in good health.

V and J are TRBV5-6 and TRBJ1-4; 8 nucleotides agree with TRBD1. The CDR3 totals 15 residues. The V gene end was trimmed by 3 bases and the J gene end by 5 bases; junction bases not matched to a gene: 6. In germline, CDR1 is SGHDT, CDR2 YYEEEE. The CDR3 bases are TGTGCCAGCAGCTCATTGGGACAGGAGAATGAAAAACTGTTTTTT. It is translated as CASSSLGQENEKLFF. Combining the CDR3 with reference TRBV5-6 and TRBJ1-4 gives the whole variable domain DAGVTQSPTHLIKTRGQQVTLRCSPKSGHDTVSWYQQALGQGPQFIFQYYEEEERQRGNFPDRFSGHQFPNYSSELNVNALLLGDSALYLCASSSLGQENEKLFFGSGTQLSVL.

In its sample, this clone was seen once. The rearrangement links TRBV5-1 to TRBJ2-3, with D perhaps TRBD2 (5 bases). Germline V gives CDR1 SGHRS, CDR2 YFSETQ. Trimming left V 1 base short and J 7 bases short, with 13 bases between. The CDR3 extends over 14 amino acids. CDR3 sequence: CASSLMRAQNTQYF. The CDR3 coding sequence is TGCGCCAGCAGCTTGATGCGGGCTCAGAATACGCAGTATTTT.

This clone appeared once. The chain carries TRBV2 and TRBJ1-1; the D is unclear. The CDR3 extends over 19 amino acids. The V end lost 6 bases, the J end lost 1 base, and 27 bases lay between the germline ends. The germline gives CDR1 SNHLY, CDR2 FYNNEI. CDR3 DNA: TGTGCCAGCAGATGGGAAGAGGTGACTTCGTGGAGGTCGAACACTGAAGCTTTCTTT. Its protein is CASRWEEVTSWRSNTEAFF.

CDR3 loop: CASSTYTEAFF. CDR3 DNA: TGTGCCAGTAGTACCTACACTGAAGCTTTCTTT. The rearrangement uses TRBV19 and TRBJ1-1; D gene uncertain. Germline V gene sequence: CDR1 LNHDA, CDR2 SQIVND (reference sequence). V was clipped by 4 bases and J by 3 bases, with 3 bases between them. The CDR3 has 11 amino acids.

The chain carries TRBV19 and TRBJ2-1, with a possible D match to TRBD2 (6 bases). Trimming stripped 1 base from V and 8 bases from J, with 15 bases between. Looked up from germline, CDR1 is LNHDA and CDR2 is SQIVND (reference sequence). This CDR3 is built from 15 residues. The CDR3 region has the DNA TGTGCCAGTAGTATAGGTAGCGGAGGGTGGGATGAGCAGTTCTTC. It translates to CASSIGSGGWDEQFF.

This clone was recorded once. This chain links TRBV28 with TRBJ2-2; D perhaps matches TRBD2 (5 bases). This CDR3 has 15 amino acids. Germline CDR1 MDHEN, CDR2 SYDVKM. V dropped 8 bases and J dropped 1 base, with 14 bases sitting between them. The CDR3 bases are TGTGCCAGCCTACAAGAGGGCCTGAACACCGGGGAGCTGTTTTTT. Its protein product is CASLQEGLNTGELFF.

V and J are TRBV7-3 and TRBJ2-2; maybe TRBD2 (6 bases). Germline V gives CDR1 SGHTA, CDR2 FQGTGA. V was cut by 6 bases and J by 3 bases, with 14 bases left in between. The CDR3 spans 15 residues. The CDR3 sequence: CASSSGTLHTGELFF. Here the CDR3 DNA reads TGTGCCAGCAGTTCCGGGACTCTGCACACCGGGGAGCTGTTTTTT.

V gene TRBV5-4 combines with J gene TRBJ2-2; D may be TRBD2 (6 bases). Germline V gene data show CDR1 as SGHNT and CDR2 as YYREEE (reference sequence). V was pared by 3 bases and J by 0 bases, with 12 bases between. CDR3 length: 16 residues. CDR3 residues: CASSSRASANTGELFF. As DNA, the CDR3 is TGTGCCAGCAGCTCGAGAGCTAGCGCGAACACCGGGGAGCTGTTTTTT. The full variable domain, rest sourced from reference TRBV5-4 and TRBJ2-2, is ETGVTQSPTHLIKTRGQQVTLRCSSQSGHNTVSWYQQALGQGPQFIFQYYREEENGRGNFPPRFSGLQFPNYSSELNVNALELDDSALYLCASSSRASANTGELFFGEGSRLTVL.

The rearrangement joins TRBV28 to TRBJ2-1, with 8 bases lining up with TRBD2. The CDR3 spans 13 residues. Per germline, CDR1 MDHEN and CDR2 SYDVKM. Losses at the gene ends were 9 bases for V and 6 bases for J; bases not matched to a gene: 7. CDR3 DNA: TGTGCCAGTGAGGGGACTAGAATCAATGAGCAGTTCTTC. Encoded protein: CASEGTRINEQFF. The full variable domain, completed using reference TRBV28 and TRBJ2-1, is DVKVTQSSRYLVKRTGEKVFLECVQDMDHENMFWYRQDPGLGLRLIYFSYDVKMKEKGDIPEGYSVSREKKERFSLILESASTNQTSMYLCASEGTRINEQFFGPGTRLTVL.

The chain recombines TRBV9 with TRBJ1-5, with a tentative D call TRBD1 (6 bases). Germline assignment: CDR1 SGDLS and CDR2 YYNGEE. Trimming cost V 0 bases and J 2 bases, with 9 bases left between them. The CDR3 spans 15 residues. For the CDR3, the DNA is TGTGCCAGCAGCGTAGGGGACATGGGCAATCAGCCCCAGCATTTT. This codes for CASSVGDMGNQPQHF.

The chain links TRBV5-1 to TRBJ2-3, with TRBD2 identical over 9 bases. This CDR3 region has 17 residues. V trimming: 3 bases; J trimming: 3 bases; junction bases outside the gene matches: 11. CDR1 and CDR2 from the germline V gene are SGHRS and YFSETQ. The CDR3 bases are TGCGCCAGCAGCTCCGTTGGGGCGGGAGGGATAACAGATACGCAGTATTTT. Protein product: CASSSVGAGGITDTQYF.

This chain uses TRBV9 with TRBJ2-3, with 14 bases aligning to TRBD2. V trimming: 4 bases; J trimming: 6 bases; junction bases outside the gene matches: 22. CDR3 length: 21 residues. Germline CDR1 and CDR2: SGDLS and YYNGEE. The CDR3 bases are TGTGCCAGCAGCCACATAGGGGGTGTGACTAGCGGGAGGGGGATGCGGGATACGCAGTATTTT. Translated, it gives CASSHIGGVTSGRGMRDTQYF. The complete variable domain, with remaining parts taken from reference TRBV9 and TRBJ2-3, reads DSGVTQTPKHLITATGQRVTLRCSPRSGDLSVYWYQQSLDQGLQFLIQYYNGEERAKGNILERFSAQQFPDLHSELNLSSLELGDSALYFCASSHIGGVTSGRGMRDTQYFGPGTRLTVL.

This chain uses TRBV7-2 with TRBJ1-3; D gene uncertain. The germline gives CDR1 SGHTA, CDR2 FQGNSA. Trimming removed 1 base at V and 0 bases at J, with 13 bases between. This CDR3 is built from 17 residues. The CDR3: CASSLEPLPTSGNTIYF. CDR3 DNA: TGTGCCAGCAGCTTAGAGCCCCTACCCACCTCTGGAAACACCATATATTTT.

This chain connects TRBV7-2 to TRBJ2-7; 7 nucleotides align to TRBD1. The trim removed 5 bases at V and 6 bases at J, leaving 7 bases unmatched. CDR1 and CDR2 from the germline V gene are SGHTA and FQGNSA. CDR3 length equals 13 residues. The CDR3 loop reads CASSVKNRGEQYF. The CDR3 DNA sequence: TGTGCCAGCAGCGTAAAGAACAGGGGCGAGCAGTACTTC.

This clone showed up just once. CDR3 region: CASSYSIAGSYEQYF. In nucleotides, the CDR3 is TGTGCCAGCAGTTACTCGATAGCGGGATCCTACGAGCAGTACTTC. V usage is TRBV6-5 and J usage is TRBJ2-7; 8 bases match TRBD2. J was trimmed by 1 base and V by 0 bases; bases with no gene match: 2. Germline V gives CDR1 MNHEY, CDR2 SVGAGI. The CDR3 consists of 15 residues.

This clone was seen a few times. This chain links TRBV4-1 with TRBJ2-1; D not resolved. The CDR3 sequence is 12 residues long. Trimming left V 1 base short and J 5 bases short, with 3 bases between. Germline loops: CDR1 MGHRA, CDR2 YSYEKL. The CDR3 sequence is CASSQVNNEQFF. The CDR3 DNA follows: TGCGCCAGCAGCCAAGTAAACAATGAGCAGTTCTTC.

The chain employs TRBV9 and TRBJ2-2, with 8 positions matching TRBD2. The CDR3 totals 15 residues. J was trimmed by 4 bases and V by 4 bases; bases with no gene match: 6. In germline, CDR1 is SGDLS, CDR2 YYNGEE. The CDR3 loop is CASSPPGGGTGELFF. The CDR3 nucleotides are TGTGCCAGCAGCCCACCGGGAGGGGGCACCGGGGAGCTGTTTTTT.

The CDR3 spells CAISDPSGRGTEAFF. The DNA of the CDR3 is TGTGCCATCAGTGACCCCTCTGGCAGGGGGACTGAAGCTTTCTTT. The chain combines TRBV10-3 with TRBJ1-1; 7 bases agree with TRBD1. The trim removed 3 bases at V and 5 bases at J, leaving 9 bases unmatched. Germline assignment: CDR1 ENHRY and CDR2 SYGVKD. This CDR3 spans 15 amino acids.

A word on this clone: The sample contains more than one DNA sequence encoding this CDR3. J is TRBJ2-7 and V is TRBV9; TRBD1 aligns across 11 bases. Germline V gives CDR1 SGDLS, CDR2 YYNGEE. This CDR3 spans 15 amino acids. V was pared by 3 bases and J by 3 bases, with 5 bases of the junction left unmatched. The CDR3 DNA follows: TGTGCCAGCAGCGCCCGGGACAGGGGGGGCTACGAGCAGTACTTC. Amino acid sequence: CASSARDRGGYEQYF.

The chain carries TRBV7-8 and TRBJ2-7, with 10 nucleotides matching TRBD1. From germline, CDR1 is SGHVS and CDR2 FQNEAQ. CDR3 length: 15 amino acids. The ends lost 5 bases at V and 7 bases at J; junction bases unmatched: 11. The DNA of the CDR3 is TGTGCCAGCAGCCGTTCCGGGACAGGGGAAGGAGAGCAGTACTTC. This codes for CASSRSGTGEGEQYF.

The chain uses TRBV28 and TRBJ1-2; D gene ambiguous. The CDR3 length is 11 residues. Deletions cut 6 bases from V and 5 bases from J, with 7 bases between. The germline gives CDR1 MDHEN, CDR2 SYDVKM. The CDR3 is CASRDFYGYTF. The CDR3, as DNA: TGTGCCAGCAGGGACTTTTATGGCTACACCTTC.

The rearrangement joins TRBV9 to TRBJ2-7; TRBD1 is a possible D gene (5 bases). CDR3 size: 14 residues. V lost 2 bases and J lost 1, with 10 bases in between. The germline V gene has CDR1 SGDLS and CDR2 YYNGEE. This CDR3 is CASSVRPGSYEQYF. As DNA, the CDR3 is TGTGCCAGCAGCGTCCGTCCAGGGTCCTACGAGCAGTACTTC.

The CDR3 sequence: CASSRSGVGYEQYF. The CDR3 bases are TGTGCCAGCAGTAGGTCGGGAGTTGGATACGAGCAGTACTTC. This sequence joins TRBV2 and TRBJ2-7; TRBD2 is a possible D gene (6 bases). The CDR3 is made up of 14 amino acids. Germline V CDR1 and CDR2: SNHLY, FYNNEI. V was pared by 5 bases and J by 4 bases, with 15 bases between.

The J gene is TRBJ1-2, the V gene TRBV30; tentative D call: TRBD1 (6 bases). Germline values: CDR1 GTSNPN, CDR2 SVGIG (reference sequence). V was cut by 1 base and J by 8 bases, with 17 bases left in between. The CDR3 covers 14 residues. CDR3 protein: CAWSERGTSGGYTF. CDR3 nucleotide sequence: TGTGCCTGGAGTGAAAGGGGGACCTCAGGAGGCTACACCTTC.

This rearrangement joins TRBV4-2 to TRBJ2-7; D unclear. The CDR3 loop spans 13 amino acids. Germline V gives CDR1 LGHNA, CDR2 YNFKEQ. Trimming pared 3 bases from V and 2 bases from J, leaving 8 bases between. CDR3 bases: TGTGCCAGCAGCCAGACGGCGGCCTACGAGCAGTACTTC. Encoded protein: CASSQTAAYEQYF.

The CDR3 region is CAWRTQGLLEAFF. DNA for the CDR3: TGTGCCTGGAGGACACAGGGGCTCCTTGAAGCTTTCTTT. The gene calls are TRBV30 and TRBJ1-1; 7 bases agree with TRBD1. The CDR3 contains 13 residues. With V trimmed by 3 bases and J by 7 bases, 8 bases remained unmatched. CDR1 is GTSNPN and CDR2 is SVGIG in the germline V gene (reference sequence).

The chain links TRBV27 to TRBJ1-1; tentative D call: TRBD1 (6 bases). Trimming stripped 5 bases from V and 0 bases from J, with 10 bases between. From germline, CDR1 is MNHEY and CDR2 SMNVEV (reference sequence). This CDR3 comprises 14 residues. CDR3 DNA sequence: TGTGCCAGCAGTAGGACAGCAATGAACACTGAAGCTTTCTTT. It translates to CASSRTAMNTEAFF.

The chain couples TRBV19 to TRBJ1-2, with D possibly being TRBD1 (6 bases). CDR1 is LNHDA, CDR2 SQIVND, per germline (reference sequence). The length of the CDR3 is 14 residues. The ends were cut back, 1 base at V and 7 bases at J, with 13 bases in the middle. CDR3 region: CASSIGIQGSGYTF. CDR3 coding DNA: TGTGCCAGTAGTATAGGGATACAGGGTTCTGGCTACACCTTC.

The DNA for the CDR3 is TGCAGCGTTGAATCCCCGGACAGGGCGTCCTACGAGCAGTACTTC. Its protein product is CSVESPDRASYEQYF. The gene calls are TRBV29-1 and TRBJ2-7, with TRBD1 identical over 8 bases. This CDR3 comprises 15 residues. The germline CDR1 and CDR2 sequences are SQVTM and ANQGSEA. V was pared by 2 bases and J by 1 base, with 7 bases of the junction left unmatched.

The chain has TRBV2 and TRBJ2-7; D ambiguous. The ends were cut back, 6 bases at V and 1 base at J, with 4 bases in the middle. Germline lookup yields CDR1 SNHLY and CDR2 FYNNEI. This CDR3 is built from 11 residues. Here the CDR3 reads CASSPSYEQYF. The CDR3 DNA is TGTGCCAGCAGCCCATCCTACGAGCAGTACTTC.